Listed here is a single TCR beta chain. V dropped 3 bases and J dropped 1 base, with 9 bases sitting between them. This CDR3 spans 13 amino acids. The germline V gene encodes CDR1 SQVTM and CDR2 ANQGSEA. This specimen belongs to a study of Ad26.COV2.S vaccination and SARS-CoV-2 variants. Study as a whole: Donor had been placed in the Ad26.COV2.S arm of the COV1001 trial. Ad26.COV2.S, an intramuscular injection, was given once or twice 56 days apart.

Treatment denoted: about 20 received Ad26.COV2.S at low or high dose, single or two shots; five or six received placebo; per-sample allocation not given. Day 63 after the first vaccine or placebo injection was the time point for sampling. Spike of the Wuhan-strain SARS-CoV-2 was expressed by an Ad26 vector, which formed the vaccine. The protocol was immunoSEQ multiplex PCR, while the TCRdb copy is restricted to in-frame clones and leaves out a portion. The table lists about 410,000 clones, 92% of them singletons. The TCR sequence derives from a person between 18 and 65 years old who received the Ad26.COV2.S COVID-19 vaccine or a placebo. The gene calls are TRBV29-1 and TRBJ1-1; a possible D gene is TRBD1 (5 bases). The sequenced sample was peripheral blood, obtained in a trial of Ad26.COV2.S vaccine versus placebo. DNA for the CDR3: TGCAGCGTTGAGGACACCTCGAACACTGAAGCTTTCTTT. It specifies CSVEDTSNTEAFF.